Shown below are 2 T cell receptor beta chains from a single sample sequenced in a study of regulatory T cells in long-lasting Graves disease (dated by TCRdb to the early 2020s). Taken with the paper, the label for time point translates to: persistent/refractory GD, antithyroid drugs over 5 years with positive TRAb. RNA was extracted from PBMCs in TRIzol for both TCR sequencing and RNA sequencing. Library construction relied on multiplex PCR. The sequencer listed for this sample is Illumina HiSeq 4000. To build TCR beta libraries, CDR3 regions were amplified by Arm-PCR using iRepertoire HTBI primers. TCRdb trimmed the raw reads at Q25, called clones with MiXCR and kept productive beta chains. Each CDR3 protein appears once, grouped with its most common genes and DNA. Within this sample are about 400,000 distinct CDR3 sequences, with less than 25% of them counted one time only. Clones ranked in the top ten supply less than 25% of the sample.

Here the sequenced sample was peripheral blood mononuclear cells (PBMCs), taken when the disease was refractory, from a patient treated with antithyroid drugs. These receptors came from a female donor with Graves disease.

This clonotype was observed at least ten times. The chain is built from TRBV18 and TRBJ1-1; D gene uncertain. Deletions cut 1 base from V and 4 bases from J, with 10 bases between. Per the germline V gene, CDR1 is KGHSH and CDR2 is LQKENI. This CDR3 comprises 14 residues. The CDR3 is CASSPQGLGTEAFF. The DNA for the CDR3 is TGTGCCAGCTCACCACAGGGTTTGGGCACTGAAGCTTTCTTT.

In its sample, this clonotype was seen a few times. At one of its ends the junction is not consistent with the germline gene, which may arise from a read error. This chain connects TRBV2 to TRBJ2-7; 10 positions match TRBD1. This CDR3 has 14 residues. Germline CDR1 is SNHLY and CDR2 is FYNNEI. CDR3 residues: CASSFGTGVNEQCF. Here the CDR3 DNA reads TGTGCCAGCAGCTTCGGGACAGGGGTTAACGAGCAGTGCTTC.